Shown below are 20 T cell receptor beta chains from a single sample sequenced in a study of cytomegalovirus exposure and HLA in healthy donors (dated by TCRdb to 2016 to 2017). Library construction relied on the immunoSEQ multiplex PCR assay. The table comes from immuneACCESS by way of TCRdb, which keeps in-frame sequences with V and J called. Part of the clones is missing from these tables; in studies checked, under half for an unresolved V gene and the rest for unknown reasons. This sample gives 95,000 to 120,000 clones in total; about 85% of them show up just once. Of the sample, about 2.9% falls within the top ten clones. Source material: PBMCs. All receptors come from a woman aged 18-29 years in good health and CMV-seronegative.

This chain connects TRBV5-6 to TRBJ2-5; D is uncertain. Germline CDR1 and CDR2: SGHDT and YYEEEE. Trimming pared 6 bases from V and 2 bases from J, leaving 14 bases between. The CDR3 extends over 14 amino acids. CDR3 protein: CASKQALIQETQYF. CDR3 nucleotide sequence: TGTGCCAGCAAGCAAGCACTCATACAAGAGACCCAGTACTTC.

V gene TRBV10-3 combines with J gene TRBJ1-3; D is uncertain. Trimming removed 10 bases from V and 0 bases from J, with 10 bases in between. The CDR3 is 13 residues long. The germline V gene encodes CDR1 ENHRY and CDR2 SYGVKD. The CDR3 sequence: CATTSHSGNTIYF. The CDR3 coding sequence is TGTGCCACCACAAGTCACTCTGGAAACACCATATATTTT.

The chain combines TRBV7-9 with TRBJ2-5; TRBD2 matches at 9 bases. V lost 5 bases, J lost 1 base, and 2 bases stayed unmatched. The germline V gene has CDR1 SEHNR and CDR2 FQNEAQ (reference sequence). The CDR3 has 14 amino acids. The CDR3 coding sequence is TGTGCCAGCAGCACTAGCGGGTTCCAAGAGACCCAGTACTTC. It yields the protein CASSTSGFQETQYF.

CDR3 nucleotides: TGTGCCAGCAGCATACAGGGTGAGACCCAGTACTTC. It specifies CASSIQGETQYF. This rearrangement joins TRBV5-4 to TRBJ2-5; D might be TRBD1 (6 bases). This CDR3 contains 12 residues. Germline CDR1 and CDR2: SGHNT and YYREEE (reference sequence). Trimming left V 4 bases short and J 5 bases short, with 9 bases between.

The chain links TRBV5-4 to TRBJ2-2; TRBD1 matches 8 bases. CDR1 and CDR2 from the germline V gene are SGHNT and YYREEE (reference sequence). The CDR3 totals 15 residues. V lost 4 bases to trimming and J lost 6 bases; unmatched junction nucleotides: 8. The CDR3 DNA sequence: TGTGCCAGCAGCGCGGACAGGGAAGAATCCGGGGAGCTGTTTTTT. Its translation: CASSADREESGELFF. The full variable domain, its missing parts supplied by reference TRBV5-4 and TRBJ2-2, is ETGVTQSPTHLIKTRGQQVTLRCSSQSGHNTVSWYQQALGQGPQFIFQYYREEENGRGNFPPRFSGLQFPNYSSELNVNALELDDSALYLCASSADREESGELFFGEGSRLTVL.

The chain has TRBV30 and TRBJ1-2; no reliable D call. Germline V gene sequence: CDR1 GTSNPN, CDR2 SVGIG (reference sequence). V was shortened by 0 bases and J by 3 bases, with 2 bases between the two germline ends. The CDR3 is 11 amino acids. The CDR3, as DNA: TGTGCCTGGAGTGTCGACTATGGCTACACCTTC. This encodes CAWSVDYGYTF.

The CDR3 sequence: CASRVDGNTIYF. The CDR3 DNA reads as TGTGCCAGCAGGGTAGATGGAAACACCATATATTTT. The chain has TRBV2 and TRBJ1-3; no clear D. From germline, CDR1 is SNHLY and CDR2 FYNNEI. V lost 6 bases and J 3 bases, leaving 6 bases between the germline ends. CDR3 size: 12 residues.

The CDR3 DNA reads as TGTGCCAGCAGCCGGCCGGGGGATACGCAGTATTTT. Translated, it gives CASSRPGDTQYF. The chain recombines TRBV7-3 with TRBJ2-3; TRBD2 is a possible D gene (5 bases). The germline V and J ends were trimmed by 5 bases and 6 bases, with 9 bases remaining between them. The CDR3 covers 12 residues. Germline CDR1 reads SGHTA; CDR2 reads FQGTGA. Complete variable domain (other parts from reference TRBV7-3 and TRBJ2-3): GAGVSQTPSNKVTEKGKYVELRCDPISGHTALYWYRQSLGQGPEFLIYFQGTGAADDSGLPNDRFFAVRPEGSVSTLKIQRTERGDSAVYLCASSRPGDTQYFGPGTRLTVL.

This clone was seen more than once but under ten times. At one boundary the junction diverges from the germline segment, which might be a read error. J is TRBJ1-1 and V is TRBV29-1, with 7 nucleotides matching TRBD1. Germline CDR1 and CDR2: SQVTM and ANQGSEA. This CDR3 region has 9 residues. CDR3 sequence: CSVDRGQAF. For the CDR3, the DNA is TGCAGCGTTGACCGAGGACAGGCTTTT.

This chain uses TRBV2 with TRBJ2-2; 8 bases match TRBD2. V lost 6 bases and J lost 5; bases outside the gene matches: 11. The V gene's germline CDR1 is SNHLY and CDR2 FYNNEI. The CDR3 spans 16 residues. CDR3 bases: TGTGCCAGCAGCGGTCTAGCGGGCGCGGCAACCGGGGAGCTGTTTTTT. It translates to CASSGLAGAATGELFF.

The rearrangement uses TRBV30 and TRBJ2-1, with 8 bases fitting TRBD1. V lost 4 bases and J lost 4; bases outside the gene matches: 12. The CDR3 consists of 16 residues. In germline, CDR1 is GTSNPN, CDR2 SVGIG (reference sequence). CDR3 sequence (DNA): TGTGCCTGGAACGTGCATACAGGGGGGCCTTACAATGAGCAGTTCTTC. It encodes CAWNVHTGGPYNEQFF.

A few counts support this clone. The chain has TRBV6-5 and TRBJ2-7; no clear D. The CDR3 contains 11 residues. The germline V gene encodes CDR1 MNHEY and CDR2 SVGAGI. The V and J ends lost 4 bases and 7 bases respectively, with 8 bases between them. The CDR3 nucleotides are TGTGCCAGCAGTTCGACCGGGGAGCAGTACTTC. The encoded protein is CASSSTGEQYF.

The genes are TRBV7-9 and TRBJ2-7; weak D call: TRBD1 (6 bases). Trimming shortened V by 4 bases and J by 6 bases, and 22 bases separated the two germline ends. This CDR3 comprises 16 residues. Germline CDR1 reads SEHNR; CDR2 reads FQNEAQ (reference sequence). The CDR3 bases are TGTGCCAGCAGCTCCAGAATACAGGGAGAATCGGGCGAGCAGTACTTC. This gives the protein CASSSRIQGESGEQYF.

The genes are TRBV19 and TRBJ2-2; D perhaps matches TRBD1 (5 bases). CDR1 LNHDA and CDR2 SQIVND come from the germline V gene (reference sequence). The germline V and J ends were trimmed by 1 base and 5 bases, with 17 bases remaining between them. The CDR3 consists of 17 residues. This CDR3 is CASSIVLLQGFTGELFF. Written as DNA, the CDR3 is TGTGCCAGTAGTATAGTATTACTTCAGGGATTTACCGGGGAGCTGTTTTTT.

This chain joins TRBV28 and TRBJ1-5; 8 bases line up with TRBD1. The germline gives CDR1 MDHEN, CDR2 SYDVKM. V trimming: 6 bases; J trimming: 4 bases; junction bases outside the gene matches: 11. The CDR3 has 16 residues. As DNA, the CDR3 is TGTGCCAGCAGCCATCTTTCAGGGGGCCGTAATCAGCCCCAGCATTTT. Translated, it gives CASSHLSGGRNQPQHF.

The chain links TRBV18 to TRBJ1-5; D possibly corresponds to TRBD1 (5 bases). CDR3 size: 18 residues. Germline V lookup: CDR1 KGHSH, CDR2 LQKENI. The germline V and J ends were trimmed by 3 bases and 2 bases, with 20 bases remaining between them. CDR3 bases: TGTGCCAGCTCACCTGTAAGGGGCGACCAAGGTGGCAATCAGCCCCAGCATTTT. It specifies CASSPVRGDQGGNQPQHF.

This chain uses TRBV18 with TRBJ2-1, with D perhaps TRBD1 (6 bases). The V end lost 5 bases, the J end lost 7 bases, and 18 bases lay between the germline ends. Germline assignment: CDR1 KGHSH and CDR2 LQKENI. The CDR3 spans 15 residues. This CDR3 is CASSFRAGELNEQFF. As DNA, the CDR3 is TGTGCCAGCTCATTCCGGGCAGGGGAGTTGAATGAGCAGTTCTTC. The variable domain in full, completed from reference TRBV18 and TRBJ2-1, reads NAGVMQNPRHLVRRRGQEARLRCSPMKGHSHVYWYRQLPEEGLKFMVYLQKENIIDESGMPKERFSAEFPKEGPSILRIQQVVRGDSAAYFCASSFRAGELNEQFFGPGTRLTVL.

The V gene is TRBV9, the J gene TRBJ2-3, with 7 bases aligning to TRBD2. The CDR3 covers 15 residues. Per germline, CDR1 SGDLS and CDR2 YYNGEE. V lost 0 bases and J lost 3; bases outside the gene matches: 4. CDR3 sequence (DNA): TGTGCCAGCAGCGTAGCGAGCGGGGAAACAGATACGCAGTATTTT. This sequence encodes CASSVASGETDTQYF.

This chain connects TRBV19 to TRBJ1-5, with 7 bases lining up with TRBD1. The CDR3 runs to 16 residues. Trimming cost V 3 bases and J 0 bases; bases outside gene matches: 5. Germline values: CDR1 LNHDA, CDR2 SQIVND (reference sequence). CDR3 amino acids: CASSIDRVFSNQPQHF. The CDR3, as DNA: TGTGCCAGTAGTATCGACAGGGTATTTAGCAATCAGCCCCAGCATTTT.

This clone was seen only once. This chain joins TRBV25-1 and TRBJ2-3, with D tentatively TRBD2 (7 bases). V lost 2 bases, J lost 5 bases, and 11 bases lay in between. Germline loops: CDR1 MGHDK, CDR2 SYGVNS. The CDR3 runs 14 residues. CDR3 DNA sequence: TGTGCCAGCAGTGAACGGGGAGGGGGAGATACGCAGTATTTT. Translating gives CASSERGGGDTQYF.